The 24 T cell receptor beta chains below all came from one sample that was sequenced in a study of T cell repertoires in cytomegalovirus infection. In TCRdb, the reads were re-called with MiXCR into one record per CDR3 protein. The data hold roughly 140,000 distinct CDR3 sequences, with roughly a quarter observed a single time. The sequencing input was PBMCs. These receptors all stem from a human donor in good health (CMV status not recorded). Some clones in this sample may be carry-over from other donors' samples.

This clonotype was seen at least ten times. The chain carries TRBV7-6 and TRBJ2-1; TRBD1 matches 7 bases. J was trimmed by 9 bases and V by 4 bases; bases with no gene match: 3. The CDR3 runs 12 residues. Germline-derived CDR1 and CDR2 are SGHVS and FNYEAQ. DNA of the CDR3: TGTGCCAGCAGCTCACAGGGGCGTGAGCAGTTCTTC. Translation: CASSSQGREQFF.

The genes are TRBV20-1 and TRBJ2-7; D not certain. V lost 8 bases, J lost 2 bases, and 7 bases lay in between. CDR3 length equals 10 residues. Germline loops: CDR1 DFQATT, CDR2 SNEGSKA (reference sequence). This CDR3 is CSPTAYEQYF. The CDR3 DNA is TGCAGTCCCACGGCCTACGAGCAGTACTTC.

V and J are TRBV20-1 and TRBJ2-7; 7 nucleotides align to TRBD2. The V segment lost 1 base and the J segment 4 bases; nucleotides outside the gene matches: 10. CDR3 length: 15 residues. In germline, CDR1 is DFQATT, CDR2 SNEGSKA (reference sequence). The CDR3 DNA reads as TGCAGTGCTAGAGTCCCCCAAGCGGGGAATTACGAGCAGTACTTC. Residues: CSARVPQAGNYEQYF.

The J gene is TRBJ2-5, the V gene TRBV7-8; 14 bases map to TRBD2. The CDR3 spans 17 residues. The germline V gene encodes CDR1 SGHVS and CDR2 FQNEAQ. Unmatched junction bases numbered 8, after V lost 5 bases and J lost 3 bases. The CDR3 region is CASSPLAGLAGEETQYF. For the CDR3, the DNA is TGTGCCAGCAGCCCTCTCGCGGGACTAGCGGGAGAAGAGACCCAGTACTTC.

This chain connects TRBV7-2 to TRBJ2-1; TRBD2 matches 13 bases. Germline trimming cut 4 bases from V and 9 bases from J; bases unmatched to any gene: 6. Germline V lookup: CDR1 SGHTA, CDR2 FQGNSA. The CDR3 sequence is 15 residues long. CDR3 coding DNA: TGTGCCAGCAGCTCTACTAGCGGGGGGGCCTGTGAGCAGTTCTTC. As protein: CASSSTSGGACEQFF.

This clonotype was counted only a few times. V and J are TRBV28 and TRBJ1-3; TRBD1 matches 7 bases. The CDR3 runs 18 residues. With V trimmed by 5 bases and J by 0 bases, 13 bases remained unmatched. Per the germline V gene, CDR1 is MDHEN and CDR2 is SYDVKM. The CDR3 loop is CASSPIIIGTASGNTIYF. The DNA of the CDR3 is TGTGCCAGCAGTCCGATAATTATCGGGACAGCCTCTGGAAACACCATATATTTT.

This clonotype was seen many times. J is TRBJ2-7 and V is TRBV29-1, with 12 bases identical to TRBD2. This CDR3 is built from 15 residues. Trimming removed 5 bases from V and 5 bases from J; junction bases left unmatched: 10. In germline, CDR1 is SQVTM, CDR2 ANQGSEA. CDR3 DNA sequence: TGCAGCGTTAGGACTAGCGGGACCCTATCGGACGAGCAGTACTTC. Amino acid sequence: CSVRTSGTLSDEQYF.

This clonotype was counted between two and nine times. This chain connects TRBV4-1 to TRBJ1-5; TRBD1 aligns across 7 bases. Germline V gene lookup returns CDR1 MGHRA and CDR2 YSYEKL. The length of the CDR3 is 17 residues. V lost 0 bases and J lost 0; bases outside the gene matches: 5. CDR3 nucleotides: TGCGCCAGCAGCCAAGATGCGGGACAGAATAGCAATCAGCCCCAGCATTTT. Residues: CASSQDAGQNSNQPQHF.

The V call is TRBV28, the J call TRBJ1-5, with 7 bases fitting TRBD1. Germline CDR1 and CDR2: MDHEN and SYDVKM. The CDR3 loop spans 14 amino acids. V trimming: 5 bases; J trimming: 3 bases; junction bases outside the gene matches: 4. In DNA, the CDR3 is TGTGCCAGCAGTCTAGACAGGGTCAATCAGCCCCAGCATTTT. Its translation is CASSLDRVNQPQHF.

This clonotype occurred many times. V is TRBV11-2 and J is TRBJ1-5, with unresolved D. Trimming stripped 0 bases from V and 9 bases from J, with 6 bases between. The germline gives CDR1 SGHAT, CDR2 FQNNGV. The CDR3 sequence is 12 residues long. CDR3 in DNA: TGTGCCAGCAGCTTAGATCGGGGGCCCCAGCATTTT. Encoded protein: CASSLDRGPQHF.

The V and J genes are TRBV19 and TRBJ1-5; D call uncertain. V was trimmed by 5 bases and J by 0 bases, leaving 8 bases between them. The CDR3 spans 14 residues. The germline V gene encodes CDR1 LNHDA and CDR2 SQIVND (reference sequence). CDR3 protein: CASSEANSNQPQHF. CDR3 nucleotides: TGTGCCAGTAGTGAGGCAAATAGCAATCAGCCCCAGCATTTT.

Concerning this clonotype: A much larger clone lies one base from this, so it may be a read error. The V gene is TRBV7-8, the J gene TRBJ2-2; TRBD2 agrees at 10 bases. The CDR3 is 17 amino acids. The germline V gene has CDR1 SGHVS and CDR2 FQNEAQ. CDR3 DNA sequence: TGTGCCGGCAGCTTAAGGCTAGCGGGAGTCCGAGGGGGGGAGCTGTTTTTT. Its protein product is CAGSLRLAGVRGGELFF.

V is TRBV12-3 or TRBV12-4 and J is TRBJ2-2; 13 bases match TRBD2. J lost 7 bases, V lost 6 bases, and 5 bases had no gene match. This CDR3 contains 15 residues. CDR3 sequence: CASRGLAGPSGELFF. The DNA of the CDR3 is TGTGCCAGCAGGGGACTAGCGGGGCCTAGCGGGGAGCTGTTTTTT.

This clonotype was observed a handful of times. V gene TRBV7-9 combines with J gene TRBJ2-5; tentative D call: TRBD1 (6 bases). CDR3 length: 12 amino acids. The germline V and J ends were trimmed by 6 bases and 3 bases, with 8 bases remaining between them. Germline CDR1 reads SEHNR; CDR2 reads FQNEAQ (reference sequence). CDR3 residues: CASRDREETQYF. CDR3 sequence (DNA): TGTGCCAGCAGGGACAGAGAAGAGACCCAGTACTTC.

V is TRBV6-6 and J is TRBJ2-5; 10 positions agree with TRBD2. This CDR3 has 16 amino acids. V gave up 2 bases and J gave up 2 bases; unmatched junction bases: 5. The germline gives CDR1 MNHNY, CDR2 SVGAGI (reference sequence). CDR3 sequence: CASSYNPSGGQETQYF. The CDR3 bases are TGTGCCAGCAGTTACAATCCTAGCGGGGGACAAGAGACCCAGTACTTC.

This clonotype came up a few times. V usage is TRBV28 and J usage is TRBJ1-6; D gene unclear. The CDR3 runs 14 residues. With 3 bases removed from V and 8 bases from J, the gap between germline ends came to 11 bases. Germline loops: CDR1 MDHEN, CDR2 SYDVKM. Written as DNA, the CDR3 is TGTGCCAGCAGTTTTATCCTGGTTGATTCACCCCTCCACTTT. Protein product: CASSFILVDSPLHF.

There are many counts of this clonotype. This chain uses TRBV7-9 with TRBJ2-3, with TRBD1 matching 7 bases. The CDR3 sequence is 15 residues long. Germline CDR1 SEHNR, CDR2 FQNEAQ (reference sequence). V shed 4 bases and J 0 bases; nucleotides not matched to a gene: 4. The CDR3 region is CASSSQGSSTDTQYF. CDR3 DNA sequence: TGTGCCAGCAGCTCACAGGGGTCTAGCACAGATACGCAGTATTTT.

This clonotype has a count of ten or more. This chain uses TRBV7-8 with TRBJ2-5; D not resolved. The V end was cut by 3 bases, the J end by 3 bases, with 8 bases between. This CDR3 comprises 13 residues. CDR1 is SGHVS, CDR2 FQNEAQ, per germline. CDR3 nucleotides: TGTGCCAGCAGCTTTTCCAGTGAAGAGACCCAGTACTTC. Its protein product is CASSFSSEETQYF.

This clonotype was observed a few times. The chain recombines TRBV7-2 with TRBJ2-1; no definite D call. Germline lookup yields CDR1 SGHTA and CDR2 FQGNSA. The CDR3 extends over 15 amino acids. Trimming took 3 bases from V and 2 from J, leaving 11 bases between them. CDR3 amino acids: CASSFEVGAYNEQFF. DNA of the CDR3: TGTGCCAGCAGCTTTGAAGTGGGTGCCTACAATGAGCAGTTCTTC. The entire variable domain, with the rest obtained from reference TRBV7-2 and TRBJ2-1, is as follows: GAGVSQSPSNKVTEKGKDVELRCDPISGHTALYWYRQSLGQGLEFLIYFQGNSAPDKSGLPSDRFSAERTGGSVSTLTIQRTQQEDSAVYLCASSFEVGAYNEQFFGPGTRLTVL.

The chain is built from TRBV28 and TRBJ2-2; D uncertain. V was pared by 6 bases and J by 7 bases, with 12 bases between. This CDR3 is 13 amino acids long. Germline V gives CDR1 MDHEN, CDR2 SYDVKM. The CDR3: CASSDSFLGELFF. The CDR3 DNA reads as TGTGCCAGCAGCGATTCTTTCCTCGGGGAGCTGTTTTTT.

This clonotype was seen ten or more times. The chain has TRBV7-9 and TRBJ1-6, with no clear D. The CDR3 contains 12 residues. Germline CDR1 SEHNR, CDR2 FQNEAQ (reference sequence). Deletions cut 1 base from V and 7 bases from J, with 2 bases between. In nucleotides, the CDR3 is TGTGCCAGCAGCTTAGAGAATTCACCCCTCCACTTT. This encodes CASSLENSPLHF.

CDR3 DNA: TGTGCCAGCTCACGCGGGGATTACAATGAGCAGTTCTTC. Protein: CASSRGDYNEQFF. The genes are TRBV18 and TRBJ2-1, with D perhaps TRBD2 (6 bases). The germline V gene has CDR1 KGHSH and CDR2 LQKENI. The V and J ends lost 4 bases and 4 bases respectively, with 8 bases between them. The CDR3 totals 13 residues. The variable domain in full, with the rest retrieved from reference TRBV18 and TRBJ2-1, is NAGVMQNPRHLVRRRGQEARLRCSPMKGHSHVYWYRQLPEEGLKFMVYLQKENIIDESGMPKERFSAEFPKEGPSILRIQQVVRGDSAAYFCASSRGDYNEQFFGPGTRLTVL.

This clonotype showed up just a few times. The CDR3 DNA is TGTGCCAGCAGCTTAATTAGGCCGGGACAGTCTGAAGCTTTCTTT. Translating gives CASSLIRPGQSEAFF. V gene TRBV7-9 combines with J gene TRBJ1-1, with 7 bases that match TRBD1. The J segment lost 6 bases and the V segment lost 2 bases, leaving 9 bases of the junction unmatched. Germline CDR1 SEHNR, CDR2 FQNEAQ (reference sequence). The CDR3 is 15 amino acids.

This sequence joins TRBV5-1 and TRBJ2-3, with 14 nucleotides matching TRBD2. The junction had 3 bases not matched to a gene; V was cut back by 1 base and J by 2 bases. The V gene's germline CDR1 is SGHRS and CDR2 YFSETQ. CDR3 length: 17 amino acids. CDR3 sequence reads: CASSLPGLAGATDTQYF. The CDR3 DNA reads TGCGCCAGCAGCTTGCCGGGACTAGCGGGAGCCACAGATACGCAGTATTTT.